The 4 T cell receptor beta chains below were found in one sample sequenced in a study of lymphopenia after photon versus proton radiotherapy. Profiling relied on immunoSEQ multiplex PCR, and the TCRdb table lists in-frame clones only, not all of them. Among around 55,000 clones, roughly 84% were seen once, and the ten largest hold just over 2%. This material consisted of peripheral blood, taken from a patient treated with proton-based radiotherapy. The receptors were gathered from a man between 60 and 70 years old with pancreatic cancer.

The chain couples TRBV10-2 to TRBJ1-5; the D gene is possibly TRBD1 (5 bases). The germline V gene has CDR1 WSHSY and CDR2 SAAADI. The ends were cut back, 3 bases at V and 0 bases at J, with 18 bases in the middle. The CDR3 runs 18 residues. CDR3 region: CASSDRGARSTSNQPQHF. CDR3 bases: TGCGCCAGCAGTGATAGAGGGGCCCGATCCACTAGCAATCAGCCCCAGCATTTT.

CDR3 sequence reads: CASSLGGMKGATNEKLFF. DNA for the CDR3: TGTGCCAGCAGCTTAGGCGGGATGAAGGGGGCAACTAATGAAAAACTGTTTTTT. The rearrangement uses TRBV7-9 and TRBJ1-4, with D possibly being TRBD1 (6 bases). The CDR3 sequence is 18 residues long. Trimming pared 1 base from V and 0 bases from J, leaving 15 bases between. Germline CDR1 is SEHNR and CDR2 is FQNEAQ (reference sequence).

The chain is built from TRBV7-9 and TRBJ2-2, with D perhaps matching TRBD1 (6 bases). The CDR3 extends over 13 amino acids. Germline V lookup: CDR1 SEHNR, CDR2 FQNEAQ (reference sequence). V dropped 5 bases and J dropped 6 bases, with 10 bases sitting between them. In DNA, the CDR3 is TGTGCCAGCAGCCAACAGGGCTCCGGGGAGCTGTTTTTT. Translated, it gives CASSQQGSGELFF. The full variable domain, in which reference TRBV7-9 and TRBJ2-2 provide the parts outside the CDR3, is DTGVSQNPRHKITKRGQNVTFRCDPISEHNRLYWYRQTLGQGPEFLTYFQNEAQLEKSRLLSDRFSAERPKGSFSTLEIQRTEQGDSAMYLCASSQQGSGELFFGEGSRLTVL.

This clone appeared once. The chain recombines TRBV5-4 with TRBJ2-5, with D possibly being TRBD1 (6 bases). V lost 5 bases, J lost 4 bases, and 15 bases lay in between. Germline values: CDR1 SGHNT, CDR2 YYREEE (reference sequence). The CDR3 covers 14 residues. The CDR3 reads CASRGGGPRETQYF. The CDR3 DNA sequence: TGTGCCAGCAGAGGGGGTGGCCCCCGAGAGACCCAGTACTTC.